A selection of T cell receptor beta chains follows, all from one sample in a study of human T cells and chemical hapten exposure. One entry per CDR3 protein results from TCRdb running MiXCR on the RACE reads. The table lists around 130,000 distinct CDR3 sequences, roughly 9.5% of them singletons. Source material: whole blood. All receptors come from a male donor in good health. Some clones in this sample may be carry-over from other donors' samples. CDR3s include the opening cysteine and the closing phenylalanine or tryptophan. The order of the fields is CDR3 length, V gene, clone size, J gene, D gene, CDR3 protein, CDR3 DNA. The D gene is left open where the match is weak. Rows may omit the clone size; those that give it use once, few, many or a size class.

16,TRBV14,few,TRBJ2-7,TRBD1,CASSQSLGTGWYEQYF,TGTGCCAGCAGCCAATCTCTGGGGACAGGGTGGTACGAGCAGTACTTC
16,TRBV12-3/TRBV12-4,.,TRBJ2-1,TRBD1,CASSLMPGGSYNEQFF,TGTGCCAGCAGTTTAATGCCAGGGGGCTCCTACAATGAGCAGTTCTTC
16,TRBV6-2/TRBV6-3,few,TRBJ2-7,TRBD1,CASSSGTGGYSYEQYF,TGTGCCAGCAGTTCCGGGACAGGGGGCTATTCCTACGAGCAGTACTTC
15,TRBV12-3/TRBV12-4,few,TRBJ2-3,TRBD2,CASSFLAGPTDTQYF,TGTGCCAGCAGCTTCCTAGCGGGGCCGACAGATACGCAGTATTTT
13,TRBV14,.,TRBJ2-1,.,CASSHRLANEQFF,TGTGCCAGCAGCCACAGGCTAGCCAATGAGCAGTTCTTC
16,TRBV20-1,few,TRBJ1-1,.,CSASRFTPLLNTEAFF,TGCAGTGCTAGCCGATTTACCCCCCTTTTGAACACTGAAGCTTTCTTT
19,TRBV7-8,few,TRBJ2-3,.,CASSLDGPPIGGGTDTQYF,TGTGCCAGCAGCTTAGATGGGCCCCCCATAGGAGGGGGCACAGATACGCAGTATTTT
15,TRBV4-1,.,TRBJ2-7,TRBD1,CASSQSSTGDYEQYF,TGCGCCAGCAGCCAAAGCTCGACAGGGGACTACGAGCAGTACTTC
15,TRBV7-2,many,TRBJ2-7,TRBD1,CASSRPGQGINEQYF,TGTGCCAGCAGCCGCCCGGGACAGGGAATCAACGAGCAGTACTTC
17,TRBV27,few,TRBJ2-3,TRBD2,CASSSLGLAGGPDTQYF,TGTGCCAGCAGTTCCTTGGGACTAGCGGGGGGGCCAGATACGCAGTATTTT
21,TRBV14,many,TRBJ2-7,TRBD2,CASSPWTDLGLAGVPLYEQYF,TGTGCCAGCAGCCCTTGGACCGACCTTGGGCTAGCGGGAGTCCCCCTCTACGAGCAGTACTTC
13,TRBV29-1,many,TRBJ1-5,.,CSVGSGSGQPQHF,TGCAGCGTTGGATCAGGGAGTGGGCAGCCCCAGCATTTT
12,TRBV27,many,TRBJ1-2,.,CASSLYGEGYTF,TGTGCCAGCAGTTTATACGGGGAAGGCTACACCTTC
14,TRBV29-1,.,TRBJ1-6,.,CSASSGAYNSPLHF,TGCAGCGCTTCGTCCGGCGCTTATAATTCACCCCTCCACTTT
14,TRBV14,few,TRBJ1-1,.,CASSHGGARTEAFF,TGTGCCAGCAGCCATGGGGGGGCGCGGACTGAAGCTTTCTTT
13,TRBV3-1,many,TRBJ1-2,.,CASSQDRLYGYTF,TGTGCCAGCAGCCAAGACAGGCTGTATGGCTACACCTTC
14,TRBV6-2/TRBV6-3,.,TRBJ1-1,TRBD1,CASSYTGVNTEAFF,TGTGCCAGCAGTTACACAGGGGTGAACACTGAAGCTTTCTTT
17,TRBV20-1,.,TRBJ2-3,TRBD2,CSATAQKASGGVDTQYF,TGCAGTGCTACCGCCCAGAAGGCTAGCGGGGGAGTAGATACGCAGTATTTT
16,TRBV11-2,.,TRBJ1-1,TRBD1,CASSLVGQNLNTEAFF,TGTGCCAGCAGCTTAGTGGGACAGAATTTGAACACTGAAGCTTTCTTT
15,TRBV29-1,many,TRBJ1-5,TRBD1,CSVVIGQGPYQPQHF,TGCAGCGTTGTCATAGGACAGGGGCCTTATCAGCCCCAGCATTTT
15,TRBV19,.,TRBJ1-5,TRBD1,CANSTTGFSNQPQHF,TGTGCCAATAGTACGACAGGGTTCAGCAATCAGCCCCAGCATTTT
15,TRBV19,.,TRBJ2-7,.,CASSMDPSSVYEQYF,TGTGCCAGTAGTATGGATCCCTCCAGCGTCTACGAGCAGTACTTC
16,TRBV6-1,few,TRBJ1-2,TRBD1,CASRSIDRGPDYGYTF,TGTGCCAGCAGATCGATAGACAGGGGTCCCGACTATGGCTACACCTTC
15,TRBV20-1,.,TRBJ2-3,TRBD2,CSARGVSGGPDTQYF,TGCAGTGCTAGAGGTGTTAGCGGGGGGCCAGATACGCAGTATTTT
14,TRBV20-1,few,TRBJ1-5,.,CSATIGVSNQPQHF,TGCAGTGCTACAATAGGGGTTAGCAATCAGCCCCAGCATTTT
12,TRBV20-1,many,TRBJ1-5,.,CSAWVGNQPQHF,TGCAGTGCTTGGGTGGGCAATCAGCCCCAGCATTTT
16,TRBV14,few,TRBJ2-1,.,CASSQEVGDSYNEQFF,TGTGCCAGCAGCCAAGAGGTTGGGGACTCCTACAATGAGCAGTTCTTC
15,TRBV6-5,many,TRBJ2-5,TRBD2,CASSRSGGLQETQYF,TGTGCCAGCAGCCGGAGCGGGGGTTTACAAGAGACCCAGTACTTC
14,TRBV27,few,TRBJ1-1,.,CASSLRGRGTEAFF,TGTGCCAGCAGTTTACGGGGGAGAGGCACTGAAGCTTTCTTT
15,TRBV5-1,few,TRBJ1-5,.,CASSVTGDSNQPQHF,TGCGCCAGCAGCGTCACGGGTGATAGCAATCAGCCCCAGCATTTT
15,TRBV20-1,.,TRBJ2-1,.,CSARRPAESYNEQFF,TGCAGTGCTAGAAGGCCAGCGGAGAGCTACAATGAGCAGTTCTTC